This entry concerns a single T cell receptor (beta chain). What it binds is unknown. This sample was included in a study of response to subunit inactivated influenza vaccine. This CDR3 region has 15 residues. V was shortened by 6 bases and J by 8 bases, with 20 bases between the two germline ends. In germline, CDR1 is MDHEN, CDR2 SYDVKM. Each CDR3 protein gets one entry after TCRdb re-called the RT-PCR reads with MiXCR. The sample includes some 480,000 distinct CDR3 sequences, about a tenth seen only once; the top ten take roughly 12%. Study-level findings and limits: Few new T cells, the authors suggested, are recruited by each seasonal influenza vaccination.

Sequenced material: PBMCs from blood, taken more than 35 days after vaccination. The J gene is TRBJ2-1, the V gene TRBV28; a weak D match, TRBD1 (6 bases). The receptor was derived from a middle-aged man who received an inactivated influenza vaccine. The CDR3 nucleotides read TGTGCCAGCAGCCGGGACCTACAGGGTATCGATGAGCAGTTCTTC. Translation: CASSRDLQGIDEQFF. The full variable domain, rest sourced from reference TRBV28 and TRBJ2-1, is DVKVTQSSRYLVKRTGEKVFLECVQDMDHENMFWYRQDPGLGLRLIYFSYDVKMKEKGDIPEGYSVSREKKERFSLILESASTNQTSMYLCASSRDLQGIDEQFFGPGTRLTVL.